These 25 T cell receptor beta chains originate from one sample sequenced in a study of CD8 T cells in ankylosing spondylitis. TCRdb re-analysed the 5' RACE reads in MiXCR, keeping a single row per CDR3 protein. Found here are 150,000 or so distinct CDR3 sequences, around a tenth of them singletons; the top ten hold around 15%. The sample consisted of blood, either unsorted or a sorted T cell fraction (not recorded which). All receptors derive from a female donor with ankylosing spondylitis or in good health (not recorded which).

The V and J genes are TRBV6-4 and TRBJ2-1, with D maybe TRBD2 (6 bases). CDR3 length equals 15 residues. The germline V gene encodes CDR1 MRHNA and CDR2 SNTAGT. V shed 8 bases and J shed 5 bases, with 19 bases lying between them. The DNA for the CDR3 is TGTGCCAGCTGGGACTGCGGATTTGAAAACAATGAGCAGTTCTTC. Its translation is CASWDCGFENNEQFF.

This clonotype was observed a handful of times. The chain employs TRBV2 and TRBJ1-1; perhaps TRBD1 as D (5 bases). The CDR3 runs 14 residues. CDR1 and CDR2 (germline): SNHLY, FYNNEI. Trimming took 5 bases from V and 3 from J, leaving 13 bases between them. The CDR3 DNA sequence: TGTGCCAGCAGTTCGGGACTACCGGACACTGAAGCTTTCTTT. Translated, it gives CASSSGLPDTEAFF. The entire variable domain, with the rest obtained from reference TRBV2 and TRBJ1-1, is as follows: EPEVTQTPSHQVTQMGQEVILRCVPISNHLYFYWYRQILGQKVEFLVSFYNNEISEKSEIFDDQFSVERPDGSNFTLKIRSTKLEDSAMYFCASSSGLPDTEAFFGQGTRLTVV.

This clonotype occurred many times. J is TRBJ2-1 and V is TRBV4-3; D is possibly TRBD1 (5 bases). The germline CDR1 and CDR2 sequences are LGHNA and YSLEER. The CDR3 loop spans 14 amino acids. The V and J ends lost 4 bases and 2 bases respectively, with 9 bases between them. CDR3 DNA: TGCGCCAGCAGCCCGGACACTACCTACAATGAGCAGTTCTTC. Protein: CASSPDTTYNEQFF.

The sample holds many counts of this clonotype. The rearrangement joins TRBV29-1 to TRBJ1-1; D call uncertain. This CDR3 has 12 amino acids. CDR1 SQVTM and CDR2 ANQGSEA come from the germline V gene. The V and J ends lost 0 bases and 3 bases respectively, with 5 bases between them. The CDR3 coding sequence is TGCAGCGTTGAAGATGGGGACACTGAAGCTTTCTTT. This translates into CSVEDGDTEAFF.

The J gene is TRBJ2-7, the V gene TRBV5-6, with a weak D call TRBD1 (6 bases). Germline values: CDR1 SGHDT, CDR2 YYEEEE. The CDR3 totals 13 residues. Between the trimmed V and J ends, which lost 4 bases and 7 bases, there was a span of 15 bases. The CDR3 spells CASSRGTLDEQYF. The CDR3 DNA reads as TGTGCCAGCAGCCGAGGGACACTGGATGAGCAGTACTTC.

The sample holds one count of this clonotype. The V and J genes are TRBV4-3 and TRBJ2-7, with a possible D match to TRBD1 (6 bases). The CDR3 length is 16 residues. CDR1 and CDR2 (germline): LGHNA, YSLEER. Between the trimmed V and J ends, which lost 1 base and 2 bases, there was a span of 15 bases. In DNA, the CDR3 is TGCGCCAGCAGCCAAGGCACCGGGACACGCACCTACGAGCAGTACTTC. Its protein is CASSQGTGTRTYEQYF.

CDR3 region: CASRWDSYSEQYF. CDR3 in DNA: TGTGCCAGCAGATGGGACTCCTATAGCGAGCAGTACTTC. The chain combines TRBV7-9 with TRBJ2-7; D might be TRBD2 (6 bases). Looked up from germline, CDR1 is SEHNR and CDR2 is FQNEAQ (reference sequence). The CDR3 contains 13 residues. Trimming removed 6 bases from V and 6 bases from J, with 15 bases in between.

CDR3 residues: CASSVAGTGTDTQYF. In DNA, the CDR3 is TGTGCCAGCAGCGTAGCAGGGACAGGGACAGATACGCAGTATTTT. This chain uses TRBV9 with TRBJ2-3; 9 bases fit TRBD1. The CDR3 sequence is 15 residues long. V was pared by 0 bases and J by 3 bases, with 2 bases of the junction left unmatched. The germline V gene encodes CDR1 SGDLS and CDR2 YYNGEE.

There are a few counts of this clonotype. This chain joins TRBV20-1 and TRBJ1-5; no reliable D call. Germline assignment: CDR1 DFQATT and CDR2 SNEGSKA (reference sequence). Deletions cut 6 bases from V and 5 bases from J, with 17 bases between. The length of the CDR3 is 14 residues. CDR3 sequence reads: CSAPGVRHYQPQHF. CDR3 DNA: TGCAGTGCCCCCGGCGTCAGACACTATCAGCCCCAGCATTTT.

This clonotype was observed a few times. The V and J genes are TRBV7-9 and TRBJ2-5; D is ambiguous. The V end was cut by 5 bases, the J end by 3 bases, with 13 bases between. This CDR3 contains 14 residues. Germline loops: CDR1 SEHNR, CDR2 FQNEAQ (reference sequence). CDR3 in amino acids: CASSTSGLEETQYF. The DNA of the CDR3 is TGTGCCAGCAGCACGTCAGGTTTGGAAGAGACCCAGTACTTC.

This clonotype was counted a few times. The chain recombines TRBV4-3 with TRBJ2-1; 7 bases align to TRBD2. The CDR3 sequence is 16 residues long. Germline V lookup: CDR1 LGHNA, CDR2 YSLEER. The V gene end was trimmed by 1 base and the J gene end by 7 bases; junction bases not matched to a gene: 10. The CDR3 region has the DNA TGCGCCAGCAGCCAAGGTTGGGGGAGGGCCGGGAATGAGCAGTTCTTC. Protein: CASSQGWGRAGNEQFF.

The chain carries TRBV5-1 and TRBJ2-5; 8 positions match TRBD1. The junction had 9 bases not matched to a gene; V was cut back by 0 bases and J by 2 bases. CDR3 length: 17 residues. Germline V gene lookup returns CDR1 SGHRS and CDR2 YFSETQ. The CDR3: CASSLDGQGYSQETQYF. CDR3 DNA: TGCGCCAGCAGCTTGGATGGACAGGGTTATTCGCAAGAGACCCAGTACTTC.

This sequence joins TRBV11-1 and TRBJ2-2, with D possibly matching TRBD2 (6 bases). V dropped 4 bases and J dropped 6 bases, with 15 bases sitting between them. Germline values: CDR1 SGHAT, CDR2 FQDESV (reference sequence). The CDR3 length is 15 residues. The CDR3 spells CASSWPRGSSGELFF. The CDR3 nucleotides are TGTGCCAGCAGCTGGCCCCGGGGGTCGTCCGGGGAGCTGTTTTTT.

The sample holds many counts of this clonotype. J is TRBJ1-2 and V is TRBV5-1, with D tentatively TRBD1 (5 bases). Germline CDR1 reads SGHRS; CDR2 reads YFSETQ. The CDR3 loop spans 11 amino acids. Trimming left V 4 bases short and J 5 bases short, with 6 bases between. The DNA of the CDR3 is TGCGCCAGCAGCACAGGTTATGGCTACACCTTC. It specifies CASSTGYGYTF.

This clonotype has a handful of counts. This sequence joins TRBV6-5 and TRBJ2-3; 8 nucleotides align to TRBD2. J was trimmed by 2 bases and V by 2 bases; bases with no gene match: 6. Germline-derived CDR1 and CDR2 are MNHEY and SVGAGI. This CDR3 comprises 16 residues. CDR3 in DNA: TGTGCCAGCAGTTACGACCTAGCGGGTCCCACAGATACGCAGTATTTT. It is translated as CASSYDLAGPTDTQYF.

The chain links TRBV7-9 to TRBJ1-1, with D unclear. CDR3 length: 12 residues. Germline-derived CDR1 and CDR2 are SEHNR and FQNEAQ (reference sequence). Trimming stripped 4 bases from V and 5 bases from J, with 8 bases between. CDR3 nucleotides: TGTGCCAGCAGCTCAGCCCTGACTGAAGCTTTCTTT. It specifies CASSSALTEAFF.

In this sample, this clonotype turned up many times. This chain joins TRBV20-1 and TRBJ2-1; D ambiguous. Germline loops: CDR1 DFQATT, CDR2 SNEGSKA (reference sequence). The length of the CDR3 is 15 residues. V lost 3 bases, J lost 1 base, and 13 bases lay in between. The CDR3 loop reads CSASVPGLSYNEQFF. The CDR3 bases are TGCAGTGCTAGCGTACCCGGTTTATCCTACAATGAGCAGTTCTTC.

This clonotype was seen a handful of times. The chain recombines TRBV6-6 with TRBJ2-7; weak D call: TRBD1 (5 bases). V dropped 4 bases and J dropped 2 bases, with 9 bases sitting between them. The CDR3 sequence is 13 residues long. Germline assignment: CDR1 MNHNY and CDR2 SVGAGI (reference sequence). CDR3 in DNA: TGTGCCAGCAGTTCCGACAGTCCCTACGAGCAGTACTTC. Residues: CASSSDSPYEQYF.

The chain recombines TRBV5-6 with TRBJ1-2; TRBD1 is a possible D gene (5 bases). The CDR3 is 11 residues long. Germline assignment: CDR1 SGHDT and CDR2 YYEEEE. V lost 4 bases and J 7 bases, leaving 8 bases between the germline ends. The CDR3 protein is CASSRDGGYTF. The CDR3 DNA is TGTGCCAGCAGCCGGGACGGTGGCTACACCTTC.

The chain is built from TRBV6-5 and TRBJ1-6, with 7 bases identical to TRBD1. V trimming: 3 bases; J trimming: 9 bases; junction bases outside the gene matches: 5. The germline gives CDR1 MNHEY, CDR2 SVGAGI. The CDR3 covers 14 residues. DNA of the CDR3: TGTGCCAGCAGTTATGGACAGGACTTTTCACCCCTCCACTTT. Translating gives CASSYGQDFSPLHF.

The CDR3 loop is CASRLQGYNEQFF. DNA of the CDR3: TGTGCCAGCAGGCTACAGGGCTACAATGAGCAGTTCTTC. V usage is TRBV6-2 or TRBV6-3 and J usage is TRBJ2-1; tentatively, D is TRBD1 (6 bases). CDR1 is MNHEY, CDR2 SVGEGT, per germline. The CDR3 runs 13 residues. Trimming removed 6 bases from V and 3 bases from J, with 9 bases in between.

This clonotype was seen a handful of times. CDR3: CASSQAPGTGQNNEQFF. CDR3 coding DNA: TGCGCCAGCAGCCAAGCTCCGGGGACAGGTCAGAACAATGAGCAGTTCTTC. The chain employs TRBV4-1 and TRBJ2-1; TRBD1 matches 8 bases. Germline lookup yields CDR1 MGHRA and CDR2 YSYEKL. The trim removed 1 base at V and 5 bases at J, leaving 10 bases unmatched. The CDR3 loop spans 17 amino acids.

The chain carries TRBV24-1 and TRBJ2-5; D is uncertain. Deletions cut 4 bases from V and 5 bases from J, with 10 bases between. Germline CDR1 reads KGHDR; CDR2 reads SFDVKD. The length of the CDR3 is 13 residues. The CDR3 DNA reads as TGTGCCACCAGTGAAGGTTCTGAGGAGACCCAGTACTTC. It yields the protein CATSEGSEETQYF.

This clonotype was recorded many times. The chain couples TRBV3-1 to TRBJ1-1, with D perhaps matching TRBD1 (5 bases). V was pared by 1 base and J by 6 bases, with 9 bases between. The CDR3 extends over 13 amino acids. Looked up from germline, CDR1 is LGHDT and CDR2 is YNNKEL (reference sequence). CDR3 loop: CASSQAPRAEAFF. The CDR3 DNA reads as TGTGCCAGCAGCCAAGCCCCCAGGGCTGAAGCTTTCTTT.

This clonotype was observed many times. CDR3: CATSRVTEAFF. The DNA for the CDR3 is TGTGCCACCAGCAGAGTAACTGAAGCTTTCTTT. The chain links TRBV15 to TRBJ1-1, with D unclear. Trimming cost V 1 base and J 5 bases, with 2 bases left between them. Germline V gives CDR1 LNHNV, CDR2 YYDKDF (reference sequence). The CDR3 totals 11 residues.